This T cell receptor (beta chain) was sequenced for a study of cytomegalovirus exposure and HLA in healthy donors. Overall study results and limits: CMV antigen specificity was confirmed in vitro for a few CMV-associated chains.

The CDR3 is 18 amino acids. Trimming took 4 bases from V and 4 from J; bases not matched to a gene: 16. The germline gives CDR1 SGHDT, CDR2 YYEEEE. PCR used 60 Vbeta primers and 13 Jbeta primers. The assay was immunoSEQ multiplex PCR, and TCRdb's table has in-frame clones only and misses some. The sample carries 150,000 to 200,000 clones, roughly 80% recorded once. Worth noting for this clone: No antigen is known for it.

The gene calls are TRBV5-6 and TRBJ2-2, with TRBD1 matching 7 bases. Sequencing was done on a sample of PBMCs. This clonotype was obtained from a man aged 50 to 59 in good health and CMV-seronegative. The CDR3 nucleotides are TGTGCCAGCAGCAAGCCTTACGACAGGGCATGGACCACCGGGGAGCTGTTTTTT. Protein sequence: CASSKPYDRAWTTGELFF. The full variable domain, in which reference TRBV5-6 and TRBJ2-2 provide the parts outside the CDR3, is DAGVTQSPTHLIKTRGQQVTLRCSPKSGHDTVSWYQQALGQGPQFIFQYYEEEERQRGNFPDRFSGHQFPNYSSELNVNALLLGDSALYLCASSKPYDRAWTTGELFFGEGSRLTVL.